Presented here are 10 T cell receptor beta chains from one specimen sequenced in a study of T cell repertoires in cytomegalovirus infection. TCRdb passed the reads through MiXCR, listing each CDR3 protein once. The sample lists 250,000 or so distinct CDR3 sequences, about a sixth occurring once. The specimen was CD8+ T cells from PBMCs. The receptors here all came from a human donor in good health (CMV status not recorded). Some clones in this sample may be carry-over from other donors' samples.

This clonotype was counted at least ten times. The chain employs TRBV6-2 or TRBV6-3 and TRBJ1-1, with D perhaps TRBD1 (5 bases). The CDR3 contains 13 residues. Germline V gene data show CDR1 as MNHEY and CDR2 as SVGEGT. The germline V and J ends were trimmed by 8 bases and 0 bases, with 10 bases remaining between them. Here the CDR3 DNA reads TGTGCCAGCGGGTCAGGGTTGAACACTGAAGCTTTCTTT. Protein: CASGSGLNTEAFF.

The CDR3 region is CASSYYRTENTGELFF. The CDR3 region has the DNA TGTGCCAGCAGTTACTACAGGACAGAGAACACCGGGGAGCTGTTTTTT. The chain couples TRBV6-8 to TRBJ2-2; D is possibly TRBD1 (6 bases). Germline CDR1 MNHGY, CDR2 SAAAGT. This CDR3 contains 16 residues. V gave up 1 base and J gave up 1 base, with 10 bases separating them.

The chain uses TRBV12-3 or TRBV12-4 and TRBJ2-6; D is ambiguous. This CDR3 is 19 amino acids long. Trimming removed 6 bases from V and 1 base from J, with 22 bases in between. CDR3 amino acids: CASSWIWEGRRSGANVLTF. The CDR3 bases are TGTGCCAGCAGCTGGATCTGGGAAGGGCGCCGGTCTGGGGCCAACGTCCTGACTTTC.

The gene calls are TRBV29-1 and TRBJ2-3; 9 bases agree with TRBD1. This CDR3 has 14 amino acids. The J segment lost 4 bases and the V segment lost 5 bases, leaving 7 bases of the junction unmatched. Germline V gives CDR1 SQVTM, CDR2 ANQGSEA. The CDR3 loop reads CSVPGTGTADTQYF. DNA for the CDR3: TGCAGCGTTCCTGGGACAGGGACCGCAGATACGCAGTATTTT.

This clonotype was observed a few times. The chain is built from TRBV20-1 and TRBJ1-5; D is perhaps TRBD1 (5 bases). V dropped 6 bases and J dropped 4 bases, with 16 bases sitting between them. The CDR3 totals 14 residues. Germline CDR1 and CDR2: DFQATT and SNEGSKA (reference sequence). CDR3 in amino acids: CSAKSGQGNQPQHF. CDR3 DNA sequence: TGCAGTGCGAAGAGCGGGCAGGGTAATCAGCCCCAGCATTTT.

The chain has TRBV4-3 and TRBJ2-5; D remains unclear. Trimming took off 1 base at V and 6 bases at J, with 12 bases between the two ends. Germline CDR1 is LGHNA and CDR2 is YSLEER. The CDR3 contains 14 residues. CDR3 DNA sequence: TGCGCCAGCAGCCAAGTTGCGCAGTCCCAGACCCAGTACTTC. This codes for CASSQVAQSQTQYF.

V and J are TRBV6-6 and TRBJ2-1; D possibly uses TRBD1 or TRBD2 (6 bases each). Between the trimmed V and J ends, which lost 5 bases and 8 bases, there was a span of 19 bases. The CDR3 has 15 residues. From germline, CDR1 is MNHNY and CDR2 SVGAGI (reference sequence). As DNA, the CDR3 is TGTGCCAGCAGTCGTTCAGGGGAACGGGGGCATGAGCAGTTCTTC. Translation gives CASSRSGERGHEQFF.

This clonotype was observed a single time. This chain uses TRBV3-1 with TRBJ2-5; D gene uncertain. The CDR3 consists of 15 residues. Trimming took 4 bases from V and 3 from J, leaving 15 bases between them. Germline CDR1 reads LGHDT; CDR2 reads YNNKEL (reference sequence). The CDR3 loop is CASSRDTWQKETQYF. As DNA, the CDR3 is TGTGCCAGCAGCCGAGATACTTGGCAGAAAGAGACCCAGTACTTC.

This clonotype came up a few times. This sequence joins TRBV7-9 and TRBJ2-4; D is possibly TRBD1 (6 bases). V lost 2 bases and J 2 bases, leaving 13 bases between the germline ends. Germline loops: CDR1 SEHNR, CDR2 FQNEAQ (reference sequence). There are 16 residues in the CDR3. CDR3 residues: CASSLSQGSTKNIQYF. In DNA form, the CDR3 reads TGTGCCAGCAGCTTAAGCCAGGGGTCAACCAAAAACATTCAGTACTTC. The full variable domain, completed using reference TRBV7-9 and TRBJ2-4, is DTGVSQNPRHKITKRGQNVTFRCDPISEHNRLYWYRQTLGQGPEFLTYFQNEAQLEKSRLLSDRFSAERPKGSFSTLEIQRTEQGDSAMYLCASSLSQGSTKNIQYFGAGTRLSVL.

The chain couples TRBV29-1 to TRBJ1-4, with 7 bases identical to TRBD1. After removal of 6 bases from V and 2 bases from J, the junction contained 6 bases not matched to a gene. Germline values: CDR1 SQVTM, CDR2 ANQGSEA. The CDR3 covers 14 residues. The CDR3 DNA is TGCAGCGTGGGGGACAGCGCGACTAATGAAAAACTGTTTTTT. As protein: CSVGDSATNEKLFF.